This TCR beta chain was documented in a study of a mutant IDH1 vaccine in newly diagnosed glioma. Background on the study: Treated individuals were about 62% male and 37.5% female, averaging about 40 years of age. Patients previously underwent radiotherapy, temozolomide, or both, and most underwent both.

V shed 6 bases and J shed 1 base, with 12 bases lying between them. This CDR3 is 14 amino acids long. Germline V gives CDR1 WSHSY, CDR2 SAAADI. The time point was: baseline, week 1 (first vaccination visit). Regarding treatment: pre-vaccination baseline after standard-of-care therapy. Donors harbored newly found WHO grade 3 or 4 IDH1-mutant, ATRX-lost astrocytomas. This clone was recorded a few times. Its specificity is not known. At the DNA level, this CDR3 is encoded by other sequences in the same sample as well. Using immunoSEQ multiplex PCR, the repertoire was profiled, and TCRdb retains in-frame clones only, with some absent. Among about 38,000 clones listed, about 73% were seen once. Broader study findings: Less than 95% of patients showed vaccine-induced immune responses across multiple MHC alleles.

The sequencing used PBMCs, collected from a glioma patient treated with radiotherapy, temozolomide or both. The source is a middle-aged man with glioma. Some clones in this sample may be carry-over from other donors' samples. The chain joins TRBV10-2 to TRBJ1-1; D gene uncertain. Here the CDR3 DNA reads TGCGCCAGCAGACCCGGGCCTTCGAACACTGAAGCTTTCTTT. Translating gives CASRPGPSNTEAFF.